The 8 T cell receptor beta chains listed next were all sequenced from one sample in a study of regulatory T cells in long-lasting Graves disease. CDR3-region Arm-PCR and iRepertoire HTBI primers produced the TCR beta libraries. MiXCR was run by TCRdb on the multiplex PCR reads, yielding one entry per CDR3 protein. The data hold 400,000 to 650,000 distinct CDR3 sequences, with 15% to 20% observed a single time. Time point noted: newly diagnosed GD, antithyroid drugs for less than 3 months. Construction of the TCR library relied on RNA isolated from PBMCs. These data also formed part of another study, on T cells in Graves' hyperthyroidism and ophthalmopathy.

This sample comprised peripheral blood mononuclear cells (PBMCs), obtained at new diagnosis, from a patient treated with antithyroid drugs. These receptor sequences come from a woman aged 40-60 years with Graves disease.

This clonotype came up many times. The chain recombines TRBV20-1 with TRBJ1-5; possibly TRBD1 for D (5 bases). The CDR3 is made up of 14 amino acids. CDR1 is DFQATT, CDR2 SNEGSKA, per germline (reference sequence). The V gene lost 6 bases and the J gene lost 5 bases, with 17 bases spanning the gap. CDR3 amino acids: CSARGGGRDQPQHF. DNA for the CDR3: TGCAGTGCCCGAGGCGGGGGAAGGGATCAGCCCCAGCATTTT.

The chain employs TRBV4-1 and TRBJ2-2; D not resolved. Trimming left V 1 base short and J 1 base short, with 7 bases between. The CDR3 spans 15 residues. The V gene's germline CDR1 is MGHRA and CDR2 YSYEKL. For the CDR3, the DNA is TGCGCCAGCAGCCAAGTTGGTCTGAACACCGGGGAGCTGTTTTTT. It codes for CASSQVGLNTGELFF.

This sequence joins TRBV5-5 and TRBJ1-2; D unclear. The germline V gene has CDR1 SGHKS and CDR2 YYEKEE (reference sequence). This CDR3 contains 14 residues. Trimming left V 0 bases short and J 7 bases short, with 13 bases between. CDR3 in amino acids: CASSLEEGRSGYTF. The CDR3 bases are TGTGCCAGCAGCTTGGAAGAAGGGAGGTCTGGCTACACCTTC.

There are many counts of this clonotype. The chain couples TRBV11-2 to TRBJ2-7, with TRBD2 matching 12 bases. Germline V gives CDR1 SGHAT, CDR2 FQNNGV. The V gene end was trimmed by 6 bases and the J gene end by 2 bases; junction bases not matched to a gene: 5. This CDR3 comprises 15 residues. CDR3 sequence (DNA): TGTGCCAGCAGTACCACTAGCGGGGGGACCTACGAGCAGTACTTC. Protein: CASSTTSGGTYEQYF.

This sequence joins TRBV3-1 and TRBJ1-4; D remains unclear. CDR3 length equals 14 residues. V gave up 4 bases and J gave up 4 bases, with 10 bases separating them. Germline CDR1 LGHDT, CDR2 YNNKEL (reference sequence). The CDR3 nucleotides read TGTGCCAGCAGCCGCCAGGTGATTAATGAAAAACTGTTTTTT. Amino acid sequence: CASSRQVINEKLFF.

The chain combines TRBV12-3 or TRBV12-4 with TRBJ2-4, with no clear D. Trimming removed 3 bases at V and 2 bases at J, with 8 bases between. The CDR3 extends over 14 amino acids. DNA for the CDR3: TGTGCCAGCAGTTTTAGGGATCCCAAAAACATTCAGTACTTC. Protein: CASSFRDPKNIQYF.

This clonotype was counted many times. The V call is TRBV11-1, the J call TRBJ2-7; tentative D call: TRBD1 (5 bases). The V gene lost 2 bases and the J gene lost 5 bases, with 16 bases spanning the gap. This CDR3 is 15 amino acids long. Germline CDR1 is SGHAT and CDR2 is FQDESV (reference sequence). The CDR3 region is CASSLKAAARDEQYF. The CDR3 DNA is TGTGCCAGCAGCTTAAAGGCCGCAGCCAGGGACGAGCAGTACTTC. The variable domain in full, with the rest retrieved from reference TRBV11-1 and TRBJ2-7, is EAEVAQSPRYKITEKSQAVAFWCDPISGHATLYWYRQILGQGPELLVQFQDESVVDDSQLPKDRFSAERLKGVDSTLKIQPAELGDSAMYLCASSLKAAARDEQYFGPGTRLTVT.

In its sample, this clonotype was seen a few times. The CDR3 loop is CSVEERGIAEAFF. The CDR3 DNA sequence: TGCAGCGTTGAAGAGAGGGGTATCGCTGAAGCTTTCTTT. This chain joins TRBV29-1 and TRBJ1-1, with D possibly being TRBD1 (5 bases). The V and J ends lost 0 bases and 6 bases respectively, with 11 bases between them. This CDR3 region has 13 residues. CDR1 is SQVTM and CDR2 is ANQGSEA in the germline V gene.